This is a list of T cell receptor beta chains from one sample in a study of blood T cell repertoires in COVID-19. Here immunoSEQ multiplex PCR was the method, and the copy in TCRdb shows in-frame clones only, minus some. This table holds about 380,000 clones, 85% found once. Material: peripheral blood. The source of these receptors is a woman between 18 and 30 years old with acute or convalescent COVID-19. The CDR3 runs from the conserved cysteine through the conserved F or W. Each record gives: D gene, V gene, clone size, CDR3 protein. D genes are given only for firm matches. For some rows the clone size is stated as once, few or many, or as a class when expanded; others skip it.

>NA|TRBV2|NA
CASRPGSEAFF
>NA|TRBV19|NA
CASSTDLRDPFF
>NA|TRBV3-1/TRBV3-2|NA
CASSHSDTEAFF
>TRBD2|TRBV7-6|NA
CASSLVAGGVYNEQFF
>TRBD1|TRBV18|NA
CASTTGQNQPQHF
>TRBD1|TRBV6-2/TRBV6-3|NA
CASSRYRGAYEQYF
>NA|TRBV6-1|many
CASSERDRINQPQHF
>NA|TRBV2|NA
CASSRQEGGEKLFF
>NA|TRBV27|NA
CASSPTWRRANYGYTF
>NA|TRBV28|NA
CASSLGRVNGYTF
>NA|TRBV5-4|NA
CASSIQDHYEQYF
>NA|TRBV5-1|NA
CASSTESNQPQHF
>TRBD2|TRBV9|once
CASSVSGGGTREQFF
>TRBD1|TRBV5-1|NA
CASSQRQGSTFAGNTIYF
>NA|TRBV6-5|NA
CASSRNRLDYGYTF
>NA|TRBV19|NA
CASSKAGLNTEAFF
>TRBD1|TRBV28|NA
CASSSLGTANQPQHF
>NA|TRBV20-1|NA
CSATGGNTIYF
>TRBD1|TRBV6-5|NA
CASSQGVVYEQYF
>NA|TRBV5-1|NA
CASSSTESPPLHF
>TRBD1|TRBV15|NA
CATSRGRTGSEQYF
>TRBD2|TRBV7-3|NA
CASSSSGRATDTQYF
>NA|TRBV6-6|NA
CASSQHRNYGYTF
>NA|TRBV28|NA
CASSPLDRTPYEQYF
>NA|TRBV5-8|NA
CASSLFNFAAGELFF
>NA|TRBV7-3|once
CASSLMEGTEAFF
>NA|TRBV20-1|NA
CSARWGDGYTF
>NA|TRBV5-1|NA
CASSSADTQYF
>TRBD1|TRBV6-5|NA
CASMPRGRANYGYTF
>NA|TRBV5-1|NA
CASSKDREGEKLFF
>NA|TRBV11-2|NA
CASSLGGPSTEAFF
>TRBD1|TRBV18|NA
CASSPSGTGGYNEQFF